These T cell receptor beta chains were read from a single sample in a study of human T cells and chemical hapten exposure. TCRdb itself ran the RACE reads through MiXCR, one entry per CDR3 protein. Here the sample spans 180,000 or so distinct CDR3 sequences, roughly 15% being singletons. The sample was whole blood, taken in connection with sensitization to the hapten diphenylcyclopropenone (DPC). The receptors were gathered from a woman under 40 with alopecia areata. Some clones in this sample may be carry-over from other donors' samples. Both conserved end residues are part of each CDR3.

V gene: TRBV20-1; J gene: TRBJ2-7; CDR3 protein: CSASGGSSYEQYF
V gene: TRBV7-9; J gene: TRBJ2-7; CDR3 protein: CASSLARGNYEQYF
V gene: TRBV28; J gene: TRBJ2-2; CDR3 protein: CASTPSGDNTGELFF
V gene: TRBV28; J gene: TRBJ2-7; CDR3 protein: CASPPDVTGNYEQYF
V gene: TRBV9; J gene: TRBJ2-1; CDR3 protein: CASSVGPRAYNEQFF
V gene: TRBV7-2; J gene: TRBJ2-3; CDR3 protein: CASSPDRANTDTQYF
V gene: TRBV6-4; J gene: TRBJ2-2; CDR3 protein: CASSDGYTGELFF
V gene: TRBV12-2; J gene: TRBJ2-7; CDR3 protein: CASRPWRGGTYEQYF
V gene: TRBV18; J gene: TRBJ2-3; CDR3 protein: CASSRTGTANTDTQYF
V gene: TRBV7-9; J gene: TRBJ1-6; CDR3 protein: CASSSDRVGQPLHF
V gene: TRBV28; J gene: TRBJ2-7; CDR3 protein: CASTLKGEGYEQYF
V gene: TRBV6-2/TRBV6-3; J gene: TRBJ1-2; CDR3 protein: CASSFYRDGYTF
V gene: TRBV7-2; J gene: TRBJ1-4; CDR3 protein: CASSPNRASGEKLFF
V gene: TRBV6-1; J gene: TRBJ1-2; CDR3 protein: CASSQQENYGYTF
V gene: TRBV7-6; J gene: TRBJ1-3; CDR3 protein: CASSSKPLDSSSGNTIYF
V gene: TRBV15; J gene: TRBJ1-3; CDR3 protein: CATSRGDTVAGNTIYF
V gene: TRBV28; J gene: TRBJ2-2; CDR3 protein: CASVGRDTGELFF
V gene: TRBV9; J gene: TRBJ1-1; CDR3 protein: CASSVSTMNTEAFF